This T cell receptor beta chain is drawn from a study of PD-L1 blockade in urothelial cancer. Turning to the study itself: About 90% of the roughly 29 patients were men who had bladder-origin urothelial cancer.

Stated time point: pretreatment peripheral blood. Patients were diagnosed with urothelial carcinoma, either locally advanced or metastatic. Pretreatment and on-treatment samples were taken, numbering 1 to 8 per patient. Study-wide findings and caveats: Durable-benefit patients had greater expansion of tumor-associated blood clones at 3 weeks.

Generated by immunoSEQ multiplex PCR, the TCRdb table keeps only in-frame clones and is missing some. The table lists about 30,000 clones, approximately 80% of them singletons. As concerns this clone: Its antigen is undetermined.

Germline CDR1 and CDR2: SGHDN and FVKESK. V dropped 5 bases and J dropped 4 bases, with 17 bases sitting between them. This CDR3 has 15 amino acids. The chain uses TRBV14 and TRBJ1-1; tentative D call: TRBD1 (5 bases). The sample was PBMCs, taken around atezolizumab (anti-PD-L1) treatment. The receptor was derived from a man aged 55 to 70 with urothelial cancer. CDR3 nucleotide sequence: TGTGCCAGCAGCGATATAGGAGGGGATGGCACTGAAGCTTTCTTT. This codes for CASSDIGGDGTEAFF.